The sequence of this TCR beta chain was determined in a study of T cells in Graves' hyperthyroidism and ophthalmopathy (dated by TCRdb to the late 2010s). In terms of the full investigation: Peripheral blood was collected at initial diagnosis, before any treatment. TCR V-J signatures able to tell the groups apart were searched for in a discovery cohort of some 100 patients, of whom 43 had Graves' ophthalmopathy and 57 had stable Graves' hyperthyroidism. Prospective prediction of ophthalmopathy was tested in an independent validation cohort consisting of 18 to 20 hyperthyroidism patients and some 15 patients who later progressed to ophthalmopathy. The 75 to 100 discovery patients were randomly split 7:3 into training and test sets. In several Graves' hyperthyroidism patients, the study also compared T-cell repertoires from thyroid tissue with T-cell repertoires from blood. After blood sampling, hyperthyroidism patients were treated with methimazole at a starting dose of 30 mg daily, and ophthalmopathy patients were treated with high-dose intravenous methylprednisolone. TCR Vbeta CDR3 sequencing of 135 peripheral blood samples (more than 40 ophthalmopathy, over 70 hyperthyroidism and approximately 17 progressor patients) is reported in the paper.

What the study reported, not specific to this receptor: In validation, the model predicted progression to ophthalmopathy with around 71% sensitivity and less than 75% specificity, a median of around six months before onset. Sample size was not statistically predetermined, and blinding of investigators to group allocation was not performed. A model built on a 13 V-J signature distinguished ophthalmopathy from stable hyperthyroidism, reaching about 89% sensitivity and under 84% specificity in cross-validation and 80%/75% in testing. Most expanded thyroid clonotypes (frequency above 0.001) were also found in blood, which suggests that blood repertoires may mirror thyroid immune responses.

V loses 6 bases, J loses 5 bases, and the germline ends lie 16 bases apart. CDR1 and CDR2 are read off the germline V gene as MNHEY and SVGEGT. There are 14 amino acids in the CDR3, from cysteine to phenylalanine inclusive. The only DNA kept is the CDR3, 42 bases in frame from the first base. The TCR beta CDR3 regions were amplified from the RNA transcripts. The first round of RT-PCR for the TCR CDR3 was performed with the HTBI primer set and the Qiagen OneStep RT-PCR kit. The libraries were constructed in a second round of multiplex PCR and then size-selected and purified. Sequencing of the libraries was done on an Illumina HiSeq2000 using paired-end 100 bp reads. Per the original workflow: Raw data were processed with SOAPnuke, discarding reads with adapters, uncalled bases, mean Phred below 15, or no exact constant-primer or identifier match. High-quality paired reads were merged with COPE v1.2.5, and unique nucleotide sequences were defined as clonotypes. MiTCR v1.1 was used to align the clonotypes against IMGT TRBV, TRBD and TRBJ reference segments. Only V-J combinations with frequency above 0.0001, covering about 99% of repertoires, were analysed. A TCS score was defined as the ratio of F50 (clonal expansion) to E x V (chaos), with BLOSUM62-based TCRdist applied between CDR3 peptides within each V-J. Welch's t-statistics and random forest reduced roughly 540 V-J features to fewer than 15, which were used in a naive Bayes classifier (R e1071). TCRdb took the public reads, trimmed them with fastp at Q25, ran MiXCR for clone calling and kept in-frame beta chains. CDR3 protein sequences are deduplicated, and each keeps its most common genes and DNA. The V and J calls shown here were made by TCRdb, not taken from the authors' results. This sample comprises approximately 610,000 distinct CDR3 sequences, over 15% of them detected only once. In total, the top ten clones hold about 18% of the sample.

Stable Graves' hyperthyroidism was defined as no progression to ophthalmopathy during 18 months of follow-up. Hyperthyroidism patients were newly diagnosed, with disease duration under 2 months, and aged 18 to 65 years. Any patient with an uncontrolled infection, another autoimmune disease, pregnancy or lactation was excluded. Clinical symptoms, serum thyroxine and TRAb, thyroid ultrasound, and orbital computed tomography formed the basis for the diagnoses. PBMCs were isolated from 8 to 10 ml of fresh peripheral blood by Ficoll-Paque density gradient centrifugation. Total RNA was extracted with Trizol reagent, and quality was checked on an Agilent 2100 Bioanalyzer. The table lists this clonotype with a few counts. It lacks a known antigen. No much larger clonotype is one base removed from it; base qualities were not supplied.

This TCR was recovered from a woman younger than 30 with Graves' hyperthyroidism. The V and J genes are TRBV6-2 or TRBV6-3 and TRBJ2-5; TRBD2 is a possible D gene, resting on 6 matching bases. Material for sequencing was blood. The DNA sequence reads TGTGCCAGCAGCCGCGCCGGGAGCCCGGAGACCCAGTACTTC. This yields the protein CASSRAGSPETQYF.